This T cell receptor beta chain is drawn from a study of T cells in Graves' hyperthyroidism and ophthalmopathy. In this sample, this clonotype turned up a few times. Deletions cut 5 bases from V and 0 bases from J, with 5 bases between. The germline V gene encodes CDR1 KGHDR and CDR2 SFDVKD. CDR3 length: 13 residues. Template material for amplifying TCR beta CDR3 regions consisted of RNA transcripts. Carried out on the TCR CDR3, a first-round RT-PCR used the HTBI primer set. TCRdb reprocessed the multiplex PCR reads with MiXCR, giving one entry per CDR3 protein. The repertoire holds 550,000 to 850,000 distinct CDR3 sequences, around 19% seen once, with 15% to 20% in the top ten.

Specimen: blood. The TCR originated in a woman between 50 and 59 years old with Graves' hyperthyroidism that later progressed to Graves' ophthalmopathy. The chain couples TRBV24-1 to TRBJ2-3; no clear D. The CDR3 DNA is TGTGCCACCAGTGTTGGGAGCACAGATACGCAGTATTTT. Protein sequence: CATSVGSTDTQYF.